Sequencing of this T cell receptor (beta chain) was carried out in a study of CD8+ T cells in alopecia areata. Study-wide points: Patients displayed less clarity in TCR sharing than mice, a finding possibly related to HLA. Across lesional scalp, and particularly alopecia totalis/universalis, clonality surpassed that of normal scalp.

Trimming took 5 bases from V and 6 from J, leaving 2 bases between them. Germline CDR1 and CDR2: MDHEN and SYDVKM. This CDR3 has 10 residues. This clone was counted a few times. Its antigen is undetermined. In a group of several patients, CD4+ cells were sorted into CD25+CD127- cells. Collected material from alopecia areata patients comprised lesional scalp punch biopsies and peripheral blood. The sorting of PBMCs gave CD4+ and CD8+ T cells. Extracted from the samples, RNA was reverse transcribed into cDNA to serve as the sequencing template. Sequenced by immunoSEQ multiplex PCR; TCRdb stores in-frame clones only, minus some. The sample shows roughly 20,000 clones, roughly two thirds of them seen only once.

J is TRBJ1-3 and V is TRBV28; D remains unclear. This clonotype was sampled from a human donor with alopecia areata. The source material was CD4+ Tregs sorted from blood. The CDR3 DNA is TGTGCCAGCAGTCAAAACACCATATATTTT. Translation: CASSQNTIYF.